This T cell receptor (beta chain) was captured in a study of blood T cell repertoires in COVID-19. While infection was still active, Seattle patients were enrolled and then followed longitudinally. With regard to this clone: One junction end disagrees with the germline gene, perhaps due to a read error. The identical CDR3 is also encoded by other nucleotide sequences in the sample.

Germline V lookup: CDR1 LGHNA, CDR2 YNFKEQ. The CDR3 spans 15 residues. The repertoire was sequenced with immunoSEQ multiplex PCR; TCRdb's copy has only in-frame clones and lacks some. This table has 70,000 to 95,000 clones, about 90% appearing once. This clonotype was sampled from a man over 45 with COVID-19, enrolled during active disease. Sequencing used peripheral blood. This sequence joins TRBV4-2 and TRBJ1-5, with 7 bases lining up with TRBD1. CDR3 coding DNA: TGTGCCAGCAGCCAAGACAGGGGGAACAATCAGCCCCAGCACTTT. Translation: CASSQDRGNNQPQHF.